The next 12 T cell receptor beta chains were all read from a single sample in a study of cytomegalovirus exposure and HLA in healthy donors. A multiplex PCR was run with 60 Vbeta primers and 13 Jbeta primers. This table comes from immunoSEQ multiplex PCR, and its TCRdb copy is limited to in-frame clones, with some not included. Counted here are 35,000 to 40,000 clones, around three fifths occurring once; the ten biggest clones make up around 19%. Specimen: PBMCs. Receptor source: a man in his forties or fifties in good health and CMV-seropositive.

Only a few counts were recorded for this clone. A far larger clone is one base from this, pointing to a likely read error. Within the sample, other DNA sequences also encode this same CDR3. The chain uses TRBV2 and TRBJ2-7; the D is unclear. The germline gives CDR1 SNHLY, CDR2 FYNNEI. This CDR3 has 11 residues. V was clipped by 7 bases and J by 3 bases, with 7 bases between them. The CDR3 region is CASIRDYEQYF. CDR3 nucleotide sequence: TGTGCCAGCATACGAGACTACGAGCAGTACTTC.

The gene calls are TRBV4-3 and TRBJ2-7, with 11 bases matching TRBD2. Germline V gives CDR1 LGHNA, CDR2 YSLEER. This CDR3 is 15 amino acids long. The V gene end was trimmed by 3 bases and the J gene end by 2 bases; junction bases not matched to a gene: 3. The CDR3 nucleotides are TGCGCCAGCAGCCATTTAGCGGGGGGGACCTACGAGCAGTACTTC. Translated, it gives CASSHLAGGTYEQYF.

This clone was observed a handful of times. The chain has TRBV6-6 and TRBJ2-1; perhaps TRBD1 as D (6 bases). The V gene's germline CDR1 is MNHNY and CDR2 SVGAGI (reference sequence). V was trimmed by 2 bases and J by 2 bases, leaving 10 bases between them. This CDR3 has 15 residues. The CDR3 sequence is CASSYRQGTYNEQFF. The CDR3 DNA follows: TGTGCCAGCAGTTACCGGCAGGGGACCTACAATGAGCAGTTCTTC.

The genes are TRBV27 and TRBJ1-5; tentatively, D is TRBD1 (6 bases). Trimming took 5 bases from V and 6 from J, leaving 11 bases between them. This CDR3 region has 13 residues. Germline loops: CDR1 MNHEY, CDR2 SMNVEV (reference sequence). CDR3 nucleotide sequence: TGTGCCAGCAGTATAAACAGGGTTCAGCCCCAGCATTTT. Translating gives CASSINRVQPQHF.

V usage is TRBV11-3 and J usage is TRBJ1-1; 8 bases fit TRBD1. The CDR3 spans 14 residues. After removal of 1 base from V and 3 bases from J, the junction contained 1 base not matched to a gene. Per the germline V gene, CDR1 is SGHNT and CDR2 is YENEEA. The CDR3 sequence: CASSLARGHTEAFF. The CDR3 DNA is TGTGCCAGCAGCTTAGCCAGGGGGCACACTGAAGCTTTCTTT. Full variable domain (remainder filled in from reference TRBV11-3 and TRBJ1-1): EAGVVQSPRYKIIEKKQPVAFWCNPISGHNTLYWYLQNLGQGPELLIRYENEEAVDDSQLPKDRFSAERLKGVDSTLKIQPAELGDSAVYLCASSLARGHTEAFFGQGTRLTVV.

The chain combines TRBV4-2 with TRBJ1-2; D not certain. V lost 2 bases, J lost 4 bases, and 11 bases lay in between. The germline CDR1 and CDR2 sequences are LGHNA and YNFKEQ. This CDR3 has 14 residues. The CDR3 bases are TGTGCCAGCAGCCAAAAGATAACTTCCTATGGCTACACCTTC. Translated: CASSQKITSYGYTF.

This chain uses TRBV6-5 with TRBJ2-7; 8 bases agree with TRBD1. The V gene's germline CDR1 is MNHEY and CDR2 SVGAGI. J gave up 2 bases and V 0 bases, and 6 bases lay outside the gene matches. The CDR3 runs 16 residues. CDR3 DNA: TGTGCCAGCAGTTACTCTTCAGGGGGCGATACCTACGAGCAGTACTTC. Its protein is CASSYSSGGDTYEQYF.

V gene TRBV7-2 combines with J gene TRBJ1-2, with unresolved D. Germline V gene data show CDR1 as SGHTA and CDR2 as FQGNSA. This CDR3 region has 12 residues. V lost 3 bases and J 5 bases, leaving 7 bases between the germline ends. CDR3 loop: CASSFTGYGYTF. In DNA, the CDR3 is TGTGCCAGCAGCTTCACGGGTTATGGCTACACCTTC. The full variable domain, its missing parts supplied by reference TRBV7-2 and TRBJ1-2, is GAGVSQSPSNKVTEKGKDVELRCDPISGHTALYWYRQSLGQGLEFLIYFQGNSAPDKSGLPSDRFSAERTGGSVSTLTIQRTQQEDSAVYLCASSFTGYGYTFGSGTRLTVV.

The chain joins TRBV2 to TRBJ2-1; 7 bases fit TRBD2. The J segment lost 7 bases and the V segment lost 6 bases, leaving 9 bases of the junction unmatched. This CDR3 comprises 14 residues. CDR1 is SNHLY and CDR2 is FYNNEI in the germline V gene. This CDR3 is CASRKRGEVNEQFF. Written as DNA, the CDR3 is TGTGCCAGCAGAAAGCGGGGAGAGGTGAATGAGCAGTTCTTC.

The chain employs TRBV11-3 and TRBJ1-1; unclear D gene. The CDR3 extends over 14 amino acids. Trimming took off 5 bases at V and 4 bases at J, with 14 bases between the two ends. The germline CDR1 and CDR2 sequences are SGHNT and YENEEA. The CDR3 protein is CASSPHLGSTEAFF. CDR3 sequence (DNA): TGTGCCAGCAGCCCCCATTTGGGGAGCACTGAAGCTTTCTTT. Variable domain in full (rest from reference TRBV11-3 and TRBJ1-1): EAGVVQSPRYKIIEKKQPVAFWCNPISGHNTLYWYLQNLGQGPELLIRYENEEAVDDSQLPKDRFSAERLKGVDSTLKIQPAELGDSAVYLCASSPHLGSTEAFFGQGTRLTVV.

The V gene is TRBV7-2, the J gene TRBJ2-6, with 7 bases matching TRBD1. CDR1 SGHTA and CDR2 FQGNSA come from the germline V gene. The CDR3 length is 18 residues. V shed 3 bases, J shed 1 base, and the junction held 9 bases outside the gene matches. The CDR3 here is CASSFLWTGISGANVLTF. CDR3 nucleotides: TGTGCCAGCAGCTTCCTCTGGACAGGAATATCTGGGGCCAACGTCCTGACTTTC.

This rearrangement joins TRBV6-5 to TRBJ1-6, with D possibly TRBD1 on 5 matching bases. Germline V gene data show CDR1 as MNHEY and CDR2 as SVGAGI. This CDR3 region has 16 residues. With 0 bases removed from V and 10 bases from J, the gap between germline ends came to 16 bases. CDR3 in amino acids: CASSYSMKQGRSPLHF. The CDR3 nucleotides are TGTGCCAGCAGTTACTCTATGAAGCAGGGCCGGTCACCCCTCCACTTT.